What follows are 10 T cell receptor beta chains derived from one specimen sequenced in a study of cytomegalovirus exposure and HLA in healthy donors. Primers for the PCR totalled 60 Vbeta and 13 Jbeta. The repertoire was sequenced with immunoSEQ multiplex PCR; TCRdb's copy has only in-frame clones and lacks some. The table shows about 130,000 clones, with about 11% occurring only once. Sequencing used PBMCs. Receptors originate from a woman aged 18 to 35 in good health and CMV-seropositive.

This clone has a handful of counts. This chain joins TRBV6-5 and TRBJ2-3; D is possibly TRBD1 (7 bases). The germline V gene encodes CDR1 MNHEY and CDR2 SVGAGI. CDR3 length equals 15 residues. The V end lost 7 bases, the J end lost 0 bases, and 14 bases lay between the germline ends. DNA of the CDR3: TGTGCCAGCAAAGAATCAGGGGGGAGCACAGATACGCAGTATTTT. Its translation: CASKESGGSTDTQYF.

A few counts support this clone. DNA of the CDR3: TGTGCCAGCAGAACAACAGGAGGGGAAGAAAAACTGTTTTTT. The encoded protein is CASRTTGGEEKLFF. V usage is TRBV7-9 and J usage is TRBJ1-4; D possibly corresponds to TRBD1 (5 bases). Trimming pared 6 bases from V and 8 bases from J, leaving 16 bases between. Germline values: CDR1 SEHNR, CDR2 FQNEAQ (reference sequence). The CDR3 totals 14 residues.

This clone came up a few times. The chain recombines TRBV7-6 with TRBJ1-2; no clear D. V was trimmed by 0 bases and J by 6 bases, leaving 29 bases between them. The CDR3 runs to 20 residues. The V gene's germline CDR1 is SGHVS and CDR2 FNYEAQ. CDR3 amino acids: CASSLALRVSGDLTYDGYTF. The DNA of the CDR3 is TGTGCCAGCAGCTTAGCTTTAAGAGTATCCGGGGATCTCACTTATGATGGCTACACCTTC. The full variable domain, in which reference TRBV7-6 and TRBJ1-2 provide the parts outside the CDR3, is GAGVSQSPRYKVTKRGQDVALRCDPISGHVSLYWYRQALGQGPEFLTYFNYEAQQDKSGLPNDRFSAERPEGSISTLTIQRTEQRDSAMYRCASSLALRVSGDLTYDGYTFGSGTRLTVV.

This clone has just a few counts. This sequence joins TRBV2 and TRBJ2-7; D perhaps matches TRBD2 (5 bases). The CDR3 extends over 13 amino acids. The germline V and J ends were trimmed by 10 bases and 2 bases, with 15 bases remaining between them. Germline V gives CDR1 SNHLY, CDR2 FYNNEI. In nucleotides, the CDR3 is TGTGCCACCACATCCGGGGAAGCCTACGAGCAGTACTTC. Translated: CATTSGEAYEQYF.

This clone was counted a few times. V gene TRBV29-1 combines with J gene TRBJ2-7; 10 bases align to TRBD1. The CDR3 length is 13 residues. V dropped 7 bases and J dropped 6; count of bases not matched to a gene: 9. CDR1 SQVTM and CDR2 ANQGSEA come from the germline V gene. The CDR3 DNA is TGCAGCGCCTCCGGGACAGGGGTTCGCGAGCAGTACTTC. This codes for CSASGTGVREQYF.

This clone was observed a handful of times. V and J are TRBV14 and TRBJ2-7; TRBD2 might be the D (5 bases). CDR1 and CDR2 (germline): SGHDN, FVKESK. V shed 1 base and J shed 2 bases, with 12 bases lying between them. The CDR3 covers 15 residues. The CDR3 here is CASSQAGLATYEQYF. The CDR3 DNA reads as TGTGCCAGCAGCCAAGCTGGTTTAGCGACCTACGAGCAGTACTTC.

This clone was seen a handful of times. The chain recombines TRBV2 with TRBJ2-5; TRBD2 agrees at 11 bases. The CDR3 has 14 amino acids. From germline, CDR1 is SNHLY and CDR2 FYNNEI. The trim removed 5 bases at V and 4 bases at J, leaving 3 bases unmatched. DNA of the CDR3: TGTGCCAGCAGTCTCGGGACTAGCGGAGAGACCCAGTACTTC. Its translation: CASSLGTSGETQYF.

The chain has TRBV11-3 and TRBJ1-1, with a possible D match to TRBD1 (5 bases). The ends were cut back, 4 bases at V and 4 bases at J, with 16 bases in the middle. The CDR3 is made up of 15 amino acids. Looked up from germline, CDR1 is SGHNT and CDR2 is YENEEA. The CDR3 here is CASSSTAGGVTEAFF. CDR3 DNA sequence: TGTGCCAGCAGCTCAACCGCTGGAGGGGTCACTGAAGCTTTCTTT.

The DNA of the CDR3 is TGTGCCAGTAGTATCTTAGCGGGAGGCGGCAATGAGCAGTTCTTC. Translated: CASSILAGGGNEQFF. The rearrangement joins TRBV19 to TRBJ2-1, with 10 bases matching TRBD2. Per germline, CDR1 LNHDA and CDR2 SQIVND (reference sequence). V dropped 3 bases and J dropped 6; count of bases not matched to a gene: 5. This CDR3 region has 15 residues.

This clone was observed a few times. The chain couples TRBV15 to TRBJ2-1; 7 bases align to TRBD1. The CDR3 has 16 residues. Looked up from germline, CDR1 is LNHNV and CDR2 is YYDKDF (reference sequence). The trim removed 5 bases at V and 6 bases at J, leaving 13 bases unmatched. This CDR3 reads CATSGKSGTVPNEQFF. The CDR3 DNA is TGTGCCACCAGCGGAAAGTCCGGGACAGTTCCCAATGAGCAGTTCTTC.